Detailed here is one T cell receptor beta chain. Its antigen is unknown. Treatment denoted: oral pan-JAK inhibitor, 5-10 mg twice daily. Once RNA had been extracted, it was reverse transcribed into cDNA to act as the sequencing template. Assay: immunoSEQ multiplex PCR; the TCRdb copy retains only in-frame clones and omits some. The sample carries about 220,000 clones, about 50% recorded once. The data were taken from a study of CD8+ T cells in alopecia areata. As for the study in general: Among treated patients, oral tofacitinib was administered at 5 to 10 mg twice daily. Once tofacitinib had been taken for 6 to 18 months, 6 months off drug followed.

The CDR3 totals 15 residues. Germline CDR1 and CDR2: SGHTA and FQGNSA. V dropped 1 base and J dropped 1 base, with 11 bases sitting between them. Study findings and constraints: Clonality in the scalp and expanded CD8+ clones ranked among the top 100 were significantly decreased by tofacitinib. Scalp lesions, especially in alopecia totalis/universalis, had higher clonality than normal scalp.

The chain carries TRBV7-2 and TRBJ2-7; D is unresolved. The sample consisted of CD4+ T cells sorted from blood, taken at week 4, from a patient treated with tofacitinib. This clonotype originated in a human donor with alopecia areata. The CDR3 sequence: CASSLELGKSYEQYF. The CDR3 nucleotides read TGTGCCAGCAGCTTAGAGTTAGGAAAGTCCTACGAGCAGTACTTC.